This T cell receptor beta chain appears in the sequencing data of a study of OX40 agonist ivuxolimab in advanced cancers. Study details: Clinicians treated patients with ivuxolimab, an agonistic anti-OX40 (CD134) antibody.

CDR1 and CDR2 (germline): SGDLS, YYNGEE. This CDR3 is 13 amino acids long. V lost 4 bases to trimming and J lost 4 bases, with 8 bases between them. Regarding this clone: What it binds is unknown.

Data came from immunoSEQ multiplex PCR; TCRdb stores just in-frame clones and leaves some out. The data hold fewer than 65,000 clones, with roughly 90% observed a single time. Study conclusions and caveats: Expansion of clones was among the lowest in partial responders at 0.1-3.0 mg/kg.

The chain joins TRBV9 to TRBJ2-2, with D hard to call. This receptor was identified in an adult with an advanced solid tumor such as melanoma, head and neck, liver or kidney cancer. The specimen was CD4+ or CD8+ T cells sorted from blood, collected in a trial of the OX40 agonist ivuxolimab. Here the CDR3 reads CASSPISTGELFF. The CDR3, as DNA: TGTGCCAGCAGCCCGATAAGCACCGGGGAGCTGTTTTTT. The variable domain in full, completed from reference TRBV9 and TRBJ2-2, reads DSGVTQTPKHLITATGQRVTLRCSPRSGDLSVYWYQQSLDQGLQFLIQYYNGEERAKGNILERFSAQQFPDLHSELNLSSLELGDSALYFCASSPISTGELFFGEGSRLTVL.